The 26 T cell receptor beta chains below all came from one sample that was sequenced in a study of cytomegalovirus exposure and HLA in healthy donors. Primers: 60 Vbeta forward and 13 Jbeta reverse. Clones were sequenced by immunoSEQ multiplex PCR, and TCRdb holds only the in-frame ones, with some missing. Of about 160,000 clones in the sample, roughly 79% were seen once. The material sequenced was PBMCs. Receptors originate from a woman aged 45 to 65 in good health and CMV-seronegative.

The J gene is TRBJ1-3, the V gene TRBV5-6, with 7 nucleotides matching TRBD1. V trimming: 0 bases; J trimming: 3 bases; junction bases outside the gene matches: 15. In germline, CDR1 is SGHDT, CDR2 YYEEEE. The CDR3 runs to 19 residues. The CDR3 coding sequence is TGTGCCAGCAGCTTGGCCAACCCGGGACAGACGATAGATGGAAACACCATATATTTT. It translates to CASSLANPGQTIDGNTIYF.

The chain joins TRBV11-2 to TRBJ1-1, with D perhaps TRBD1 (5 bases). The CDR3 contains 15 residues. Trimming took off 1 base at V and 1 base at J, with 10 bases between the two ends. The germline gives CDR1 SGHAT, CDR2 FQNNGV. The CDR3 region has the DNA TGTGCCAGCAGCTTAGGTCGGGGGGGGAACACTGAAGCTTTCTTT. This codes for CASSLGRGGNTEAFF.

The DNA of the CDR3 is TGTGCCAGTAGTAAAACTACAGGGGGGCAATTCTACGAGCAGTACTTC. It is translated as CASSKTTGGQFYEQYF. The genes are TRBV19 and TRBJ2-7; TRBD1 aligns across 8 bases. Losses at the gene ends were 4 bases for V and 3 bases for J; bases not matched to a gene: 11. The germline V gene encodes CDR1 LNHDA and CDR2 SQIVND (reference sequence). The CDR3 is 16 amino acids. Using reference TRBV19 and TRBJ2-7 for the parts outside the CDR3, the full variable domain is DGGITQSPKYLFRKEGQNVTLSCEQNLNHDAMYWYRQDPGQGLRLIYYSQIVNDFQKGDIAEGYSVSREKKESFPLTVTSAQKNPTAFYLCASSKTTGGQFYEQYFGPGTRLTVT.

The V call is TRBV19, the J call TRBJ2-2; D call uncertain. CDR3 length equals 12 residues. Per the germline V gene, CDR1 is LNHDA and CDR2 is SQIVND (reference sequence). V was trimmed by 5 bases and J by 2 bases, leaving 3 bases between them. The CDR3: CASSPNTGELFF. Written as DNA, the CDR3 is TGTGCCAGTAGTCCTAACACCGGGGAGCTGTTTTTT.

V usage is TRBV19 and J usage is TRBJ2-7, with TRBD2 matching over 10 bases. This CDR3 is 18 amino acids long. With V trimmed by 2 bases and J by 2 bases, 12 bases remained unmatched. Germline CDR1 and CDR2: LNHDA and SQIVND (reference sequence). In nucleotides, the CDR3 is TGTGCCAGTAGTATAAGCCTAGCGGGAGCGCGAGAGGCCTACGAGCAGTACTTC. Residues: CASSISLAGAREAYEQYF.

This chain uses TRBV9 with TRBJ1-2; TRBD1 agrees at 9 bases. J was trimmed by 6 bases and V by 4 bases; bases with no gene match: 10. CDR1 is SGDLS and CDR2 is YYNGEE in the germline V gene. This CDR3 region has 15 residues. CDR3: CASSTYRGQGDGYTF. The CDR3 DNA reads TGTGCCAGCAGCACCTACAGGGGACAGGGAGATGGCTACACCTTC.

This chain connects TRBV27 to TRBJ1-2, with 7 bases fitting TRBD1. The J segment lost 6 bases and the V segment lost 2 bases, leaving 9 bases of the junction unmatched. The germline V gene has CDR1 MNHEY and CDR2 SMNVEV (reference sequence). The CDR3 is made up of 15 amino acids. The CDR3 protein is CASSLLGGAGDGYTF. The DNA of the CDR3 is TGTGCCAGCAGTTTACTAGGGGGCGCGGGTGATGGCTACACCTTC.

The chain combines TRBV5-6 with TRBJ2-1; maybe TRBD1 (5 bases). This CDR3 is built from 13 residues. Germline values: CDR1 SGHDT, CDR2 YYEEEE. The V end was cut by 0 bases, the J end by 6 bases, with 7 bases between. CDR3 protein: CASSLVQGNEQFF. The DNA of the CDR3 is TGTGCCAGCAGCTTGGTCCAGGGCAATGAGCAGTTCTTC.

The chain carries TRBV15 and TRBJ2-7, with a tentative D call TRBD1 (6 bases). V lost 3 bases, J lost 4 bases, and 13 bases lay in between. CDR3 size: 14 residues. The germline V gene encodes CDR1 LNHNV and CDR2 YYDKDF (reference sequence). CDR3 sequence (DNA): TGTGCCACCAGCAGCTCCAGGGGAAGTTACGAGCAGTACTTC. The encoded protein is CATSSSRGSYEQYF.

This chain joins TRBV19 and TRBJ2-6, with D hard to call. This CDR3 spans 14 amino acids. From germline, CDR1 is LNHDA and CDR2 SQIVND (reference sequence). V lost 6 bases, J lost 0 bases, and 6 bases lay in between. As DNA, the CDR3 is TGTGCCAGTAGACATTTCTCTGGGGCCAACGTCCTGACTTTC. This encodes CASRHFSGANVLTF.

V is TRBV5-1 and J is TRBJ2-5, with D possibly TRBD1 on 5 matching bases. CDR3 length: 13 residues. CDR1 SGHRS and CDR2 YFSETQ come from the germline V gene. Trimming left V 0 bases short and J 3 bases short, with 6 bases between. CDR3 sequence (DNA): TGCGCCAGCAGCTTGGAAGGGGAAGAGACCCAGTACTTC. Its protein is CASSLEGEETQYF.

The rearrangement links TRBV7-2 to TRBJ1-2, with 7 bases identical to TRBD1. CDR3 length equals 14 residues. With V trimmed by 1 base and J by 6 bases, 5 bases remained unmatched. Per germline, CDR1 SGHTA and CDR2 FQGNSA. The CDR3 loop reads CASSLGRGLDGYTF. CDR3 DNA: TGTGCCAGCAGCTTAGGGAGGGGGCTTGATGGCTACACCTTC.

Remarks on this clone: At one end, the junction sequence differs from germline, possibly due to a read error. The gene calls are TRBV7-9 and TRBJ2-7, with a weak D call TRBD1 (6 bases). The CDR3 is 11 amino acids. The germline CDR1 and CDR2 sequences are SEHNR and FQNEAQ (reference sequence). CDR3: CASSHDRIPLF. In nucleotides, the CDR3 is TGTGCCAGCAGCCACGACAGGATTCCACTCTTC. The whole variable domain, remainder taken from reference TRBV7-9 and TRBJ2-7, is DTGVSQNPRHKITKRGQNVTFRCDPISEHNRLYWYRQTLGQGPEFLTYFQNEAQLEKSRLLSDRFSAERPKGSFSTLEIQRTEQGDSAMYLCASSHDRIPLFGPGTRLTVT.

The sample holds a few counts of this clone. The V and J genes are TRBV7-2 and TRBJ1-5; TRBD1 is a possible D gene (6 bases). The V end was cut by 5 bases, the J end by 3 bases, with 14 bases between. Germline values: CDR1 SGHTA, CDR2 FQGNSA. The CDR3 runs to 15 residues. CDR3 bases: TGTGCCAGCAGCCCGGACAGTGGGAACAATCAGCCCCAGCATTTT. Its translation is CASSPDSGNNQPQHF. Drawing the rest from reference TRBV7-2 and TRBJ1-5, the complete variable domain is GAGVSQSPSNKVTEKGKDVELRCDPISGHTALYWYRQSLGQGLEFLIYFQGNSAPDKSGLPSDRFSAERTGGSVSTLTIQRTQQEDSAVYLCASSPDSGNNQPQHFGDGTRLSIL.

As regards this clone: Distinct nucleotide sequences in the sample also encode this CDR3. This chain joins TRBV5-1 and TRBJ1-2, with no clear D. Germline V gene sequence: CDR1 SGHRS, CDR2 YFSETQ. The CDR3 has 14 amino acids. V lost 4 bases and J lost 5, with 15 bases in between. CDR3 DNA: TGCGCCAGCAGCGCTGGAACAGAAGGTTATGGCTACACCTTC. It yields the protein CASSAGTEGYGYTF.

The gene calls are TRBV27 and TRBJ1-3; D gene uncertain. Looked up from germline, CDR1 is MNHEY and CDR2 is SMNVEV (reference sequence). The length of the CDR3 is 17 residues. Trimming took 5 bases from V and 0 from J, leaving 17 bases between them. Here the CDR3 DNA reads TGTGCCAGCAGTCCGCGAGACGGAGCAAGCTCTGGAAACACCATATATTTT. Amino acids: CASSPRDGASSGNTIYF.

The chain carries TRBV10-3 and TRBJ2-3, with 7 bases fitting TRBD1. Germline assignment: CDR1 ENHRY and CDR2 SYGVKD. J lost 1 base, V lost 5 bases, and 0 bases had no gene match. The CDR3 extends over 13 amino acids. The CDR3 loop is CAISQGGTDTQYF. The CDR3 DNA reads TGTGCCATCAGTCAGGGGGGCACAGATACGCAGTATTTT.

The chain employs TRBV15 and TRBJ2-1; D may be TRBD2 (6 bases). In germline, CDR1 is LNHNV, CDR2 YYDKDF (reference sequence). The CDR3 sequence is 13 residues long. V gave up 5 bases and J gave up 6 bases, with 11 bases separating them. DNA for the CDR3: TGTGCCACCAGCCCCGGGACTCGCAATGAGCAGTTCTTC. It specifies CATSPGTRNEQFF. Supplemented by reference TRBV15 and TRBJ2-1, the full variable domain reads DAMVIQNPRYQVTQFGKPVTLSCSQTLNHNVMYWYQQKSSQAPKLLFHYYDKDFNNEADTPDNFQSRRPNTSFCFLDIRSPGLGDTAMYLCATSPGTRNEQFFGPGTRLTVL.

The chain recombines TRBV7-9 with TRBJ1-2, with a weak D call TRBD1 (5 bases). The CDR3 consists of 14 residues. Per the germline V gene, CDR1 is SEHNR and CDR2 is FQNEAQ (reference sequence). The V gene lost 4 bases and the J gene lost 7 bases, with 16 bases spanning the gap. The CDR3 nucleotides read TGTGCCAGCAGCTCCGAGACAGTTGCGTTTGGCTACACCTTC. It is translated as CASSSETVAFGYTF.

This clone has only a few counts. The V call is TRBV29-1, the J call TRBJ2-7, with TRBD1 matching 10 bases. CDR3 length: 12 amino acids. The germline V gene encodes CDR1 SQVTM and CDR2 ANQGSEA. Germline trimming cut 8 bases from V and 4 bases from J; bases unmatched to any gene: 5. The CDR3 DNA reads TGCAGCTACAGGACAGGGGGGTACGAGCAGTACTTC. Translating it yields CSYRTGGYEQYF.

The sample holds a few counts of this clone. This rearrangement joins TRBV6-5 to TRBJ1-2, with D tentatively TRBD1 (6 bases). The CDR3 runs to 16 residues. Looked up from germline, CDR1 is MNHEY and CDR2 is SVGAGI. With 0 bases removed from V and 7 bases from J, the gap between germline ends came to 18 bases. The DNA of the CDR3 is TGTGCCAGCAGTTACTCGAAGGGCAGGGGCGCAGGTGGCTACACCTTC. It translates to CASSYSKGRGAGGYTF.

This clone appeared once. The J gene is TRBJ1-3, the V gene TRBV28, with D uncertain. This CDR3 comprises 16 residues. Trimming stripped 6 bases from V and 0 bases from J, with 15 bases between. Germline lookup yields CDR1 MDHEN and CDR2 SYDVKM. CDR3 protein: CASSNRGSISGNTIYF. The CDR3 DNA sequence: TGTGCCAGCAGCAACCGGGGTTCAATCTCTGGAAACACCATATATTTT.

The chain couples TRBV7-2 to TRBJ2-5; a weak D match, TRBD1 (6 bases). The end of the DNA fits TRBJ2-7 better, so the J call may be wrong. From germline, CDR1 is SGHTA and CDR2 FQGNSA. The length of the CDR3 is 15 residues. This CDR3 reads CASSLGTGQSYEQYF. CDR3 in DNA: TGTGCCAGCAGCTTAGGGACGGGACAAAGCTACGAGCAGTACTTC.

This clone occurred once. The CDR3 loop is CASSLQIKAVSYNEQFF. CDR3 bases: TGTGCCAGCAGCCTCCAGATAAAAGCGGTATCCTACAATGAGCAGTTCTTC. The chain couples TRBV5-6 to TRBJ2-1, with D tentatively TRBD2 (5 bases). Germline-derived CDR1 and CDR2 are SGHDT and YYEEEE. This CDR3 is 17 amino acids long. V was cut by 4 bases and J by 1 base, with 18 bases left in between.

V and J are TRBV7-2 and TRBJ1-2; possibly TRBD1 for D (6 bases). This CDR3 has 15 amino acids. Germline-derived CDR1 and CDR2 are SGHTA and FQGNSA. Trimming took 1 base from V and 8 from J, leaving 17 bases between them. CDR3 sequence (DNA): TGTGCCAGCAGCTTAGGATGGATGGGCAGGGGAGGCTACACCTTC. This encodes CASSLGWMGRGGYTF. The full variable domain, completed using reference TRBV7-2 and TRBJ1-2, is GAGVSQSPSNKVTEKGKDVELRCDPISGHTALYWYRQSLGQGLEFLIYFQGNSAPDKSGLPSDRFSAERTGGSVSTLTIQRTQQEDSAVYLCASSLGWMGRGGYTFGSGTRLTVV.

The chain employs TRBV27 and TRBJ2-5; tentative D call: TRBD2 (5 bases). Germline V CDR1 and CDR2: MNHEY, SMNVEV (reference sequence). This CDR3 is built from 15 residues. Trimming removed 7 bases from V and 2 bases from J, with 17 bases in between. The chain's CDR3 is CASIPGSKKQETQYF. Here the CDR3 DNA reads TGTGCCAGCATCCCGGGATCGAAGAAACAAGAGACCCAGTACTTC.